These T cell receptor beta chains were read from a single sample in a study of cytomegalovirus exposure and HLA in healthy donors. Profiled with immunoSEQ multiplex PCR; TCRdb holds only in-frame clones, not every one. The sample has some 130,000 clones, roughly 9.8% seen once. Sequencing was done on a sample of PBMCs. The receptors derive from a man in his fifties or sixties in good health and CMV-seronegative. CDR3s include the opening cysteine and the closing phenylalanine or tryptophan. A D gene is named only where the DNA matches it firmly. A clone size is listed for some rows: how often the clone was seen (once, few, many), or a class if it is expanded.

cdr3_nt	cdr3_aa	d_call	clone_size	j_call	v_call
TGTGCCAGCAGTAGGGGCGGGAGAGCCTACGAGCAGTACTTC	CASSRGGRAYEQYF	TRBD2	NA	TRBJ2-7	TRBV28
TGTGCCAGCATCACTACCGGACAGGGGGCGCGGATCACTGAAGCTTTCTTT	CASITTGQGARITEAFF	TRBD1	few	TRBJ1-1	TRBV28
TGCGCCAGCAGTCGGAGGTACAATGAGCAGTTCTTC	CASSRRYNEQFF	NA	NA	TRBJ2-1	TRBV10-2
TGCGCCAGCAGCCAGATCGCAGTAGCGGGAGACGGGGAGCTGTTTTTT	CASSQIAVAGDGELFF	TRBD2	NA	TRBJ2-2	TRBV5-1
TGTGCCAGCAGCGGGTCACAGGGAAGCTTTGCCACTGAAGCTTTCTTT	CASSGSQGSFATEAFF	NA	few	TRBJ1-1	TRBV21-1
TGTGCCAGCAGTGACGGTCTAGCGGGTGCCGGGGAGCTGTTTTTT	CASSDGLAGAGELFF	TRBD2	NA	TRBJ2-2	TRBV2
TGTGCCAGTAGTCTATCAGGACAGGGGATCTATGGCTACACCTTC	CASSLSGQGIYGYTF	TRBD1	NA	TRBJ1-2	TRBV19
TGTGCCAGCAGGGCTTCCGGCGGGGGGTCCCACAATGAGCAGTTCTTC	CASRASGGGSHNEQFF	TRBD2	NA	TRBJ2-1	TRBV27
TGTGCCAGCAACCTAGACAGGCAGGCCGGGGAGCTGTTTTTT	CASNLDRQAGELFF	NA	NA	TRBJ2-2	TRBV6-1
TGCGCCAGCAGCTTAGGACAGTTGAACACCGGGGAGCTGTTTTTT	CASSLGQLNTGELFF	NA	few	TRBJ2-2	TRBV5-1
TGTGCCAGTAGTCAGGGCATCAGTACCGGGGAGCTGTTTTTT	CASSQGISTGELFF	NA	few	TRBJ2-2	TRBV19
TGTGCCACCCGTAAAACAGGGGGACCCACAGATACGCAGTATTTT	CATRKTGGPTDTQYF	TRBD1	NA	TRBJ2-3	TRBV15